Sequencing of this TCR beta chain was carried out in a study of human T cells and chemical hapten exposure. With 7 bases clipped from V and 6 bases from J, the junction kept 10 bases outside the gene matches. Germline CDR1 reads MNHEY; CDR2 reads SVGEGT. The CDR3 spans 15 residues. TCRdb redid the calling of the RACE reads with MiXCR, one entry per CDR3 protein. In the table there are approximately 100,000 distinct CDR3 sequences, less than 15% of which are singletons. This clonotype was counted at least ten times. Time point specified: pre-sensitization, week 0. Treatment reported: therapeutic diphenylcyclopropenone sensitization with weekly scalp DPC.

The specimen was whole blood, collected in connection with sensitization to the hapten diphenylcyclopropenone (DPC). This sequence joins TRBV6-2 or TRBV6-3 and TRBJ1-5; 9 nucleotides match TRBD1. This clonotype was obtained from a woman between 45 and 60 years old with alopecia areata. Some clones in this sample may be carry-over from other donors' samples. As DNA, the CDR3 is TGTGCCAGCACCTCGAGGACAGGGGCGGGTCAGCCCCAGCATTTT. It encodes CASTSRTGAGQPQHF.